The entry that follows covers one TCR beta chain sequence. The target antigen is unknown. This CDR3 is 15 amino acids long. The V and J ends lost 4 bases and 7 bases respectively, with 16 bases between them. The V gene's germline CDR1 is SGHTA and CDR2 FQGNSA. Data came from immunoSEQ multiplex PCR; TCRdb stores just in-frame clones and leaves some out. The top ten hold roughly 4.3% of the sample, which has some 69,000 clones, 96% seen once. This entry is derived from a study of cytomegalovirus exposure and HLA in healthy donors. In the study overall: The 130 or so validation repertoires, a later analysis reported, used the same platform as the roughly 660 repertoires from the first cohort. Overall study results and limits: Most TCR sequences were rare, but some public TCRs occurred in many donors. It was confirmed in vitro that a few of the CMV-associated chains were specific for CMV antigens. In the roughly 120 validation repertoires, a later analysis found that first-cohort TCR clusters tended to co-occur.

Specimen: PBMCs. The clonotype originates from a young woman in good health and CMV-seropositive. The chain is built from TRBV7-2 and TRBJ1-4, with D perhaps matching TRBD1 (6 bases). DNA for the CDR3: TGTGCCAGCAGCTCATACAGGGCATTGGGTGAAAAACTGTTTTTT. Protein: CASSSYRALGEKLFF.